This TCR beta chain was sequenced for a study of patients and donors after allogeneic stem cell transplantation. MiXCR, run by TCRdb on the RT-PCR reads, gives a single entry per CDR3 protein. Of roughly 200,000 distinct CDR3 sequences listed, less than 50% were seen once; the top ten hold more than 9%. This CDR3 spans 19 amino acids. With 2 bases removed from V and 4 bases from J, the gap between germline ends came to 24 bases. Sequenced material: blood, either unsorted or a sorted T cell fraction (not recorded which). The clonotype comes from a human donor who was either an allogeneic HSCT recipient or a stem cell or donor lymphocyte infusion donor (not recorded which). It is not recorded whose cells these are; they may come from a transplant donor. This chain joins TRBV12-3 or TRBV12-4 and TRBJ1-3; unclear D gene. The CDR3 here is CASSLRNYMASAPGNTIYF. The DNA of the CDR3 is TGTGCCAGCAGTTTACGTAATTATATGGCCTCTGCGCCCGGAAACACCATATATTTT.